One sample yielded the 4 T cell receptor beta chains listed below, sequenced in a study of vaccination and CD4 T cells after COVID-19. Treatment meaning: approximately nine-day PBMC culture with coronavirus spike peptide pools or control peptides (ViraFEST assay). Gathering of the CD4+ T cells, from the unexposed donor, took place before the COVID-19 pandemic (2011-2018). Oncomine TCR Beta short-read sequencing was applied to DNA from cultured CD4+ T cells. TCRdb analysed the PCR reads with MiXCR anew, one entry per CDR3 protein. The table has about 1,500 distinct CDR3 sequences, under 15% seen once. No antigens are known for them. What was sequenced was CD4+ T cells from blood, cultured in vitro. The receptor set was obtained from a human donor in good health.

This clonotype turned up a few times. V and J are TRBV5-1 and TRBJ1-1; D might be TRBD1 (5 bases). Germline V gene sequence: CDR1 SGHRS, CDR2 YFSETQ. V dropped 4 bases and J dropped 4 bases, with 20 bases sitting between them. The CDR3 is made up of 16 amino acids. In DNA, the CDR3 is TGCGCCAGCAGCACTCAGGGCCCAACGGGGGGCACTGAAGCTTTCTTT. The encoded protein is CASSTQGPTGGTEAFF.

This clonotype is termed medium-sized. One junction end disagrees with the germline gene, perhaps due to a read error. This chain links TRBV19 with TRBJ1-6; TRBD1 is a possible D gene (5 bases). Per the germline V gene, CDR1 is LNHDA and CDR2 is SQIVND (reference sequence). The CDR3 runs to 8 residues. CDR3 in amino acids: CASSMGGF. DNA for the CDR3: TGTGCCAGTAGTATGGGGGGGTTT.

This clonotype has just a few counts. Here the CDR3 reads CASCQGAHRGANVLTF. CDR3 in DNA: TGTGCCAGTTGCCAGGGGGCTCACCGGGGGGCCAACGTCCTGACTTTC. The chain recombines TRBV19 with TRBJ2-6, with 8 bases lining up with TRBD1. Trimming cost V 8 bases and J 4 bases; bases outside gene matches: 10. The CDR3 consists of 16 residues. Germline CDR1 reads LNHDA; CDR2 reads SQIVND (reference sequence).

This clonotype is classed as large. The V call is TRBV20-1, the J call TRBJ2-2, with TRBD1 identical over 10 bases. This CDR3 contains 17 residues. V shed 1 base, J shed 4 bases, and the junction held 9 bases outside the gene matches. Germline CDR1 and CDR2: DFQATT and SNEGSKA (reference sequence). This CDR3 is CSARALGTGVATGELFF. In DNA form, the CDR3 reads TGCAGTGCTAGAGCCCTTGGGACAGGGGTGGCCACCGGGGAGCTGTTTTTT.